This T cell receptor beta chain was profiled in a study of blood T cell repertoires in COVID-19. Study-level background: Collection of acute and convalescent COVID-19 samples took place in the United States, Italy and Spain. Nucleic acid was either cDNA or gDNA, and it came from T cells, B-cell-depleted T cells, or PBMCs.

Per the original data handling: From reference gene primer amplification, estimates of nucleated cell counts were derived. The assay was immunoSEQ multiplex PCR, and TCRdb's table has in-frame clones only and misses some. V and J calls and clone size are copied from that table; D and trimming were computed from the DNA. Here the sample spans 250,000 to 300,000 clones, over 80% being singletons. Germline V gene lookup returns CDR1 MNHEY and CDR2 SMNVEV (reference sequence). This CDR3 has 15 residues. Losses at the gene ends were 3 bases for V and 8 bases for J; bases not matched to a gene: 8. Material: peripheral blood. The sequence was obtained from a man aged 60 to 69 who had recovered from COVID-19. V and J are TRBV27 and TRBJ2-2; 8 nucleotides align to TRBD1. As DNA, the CDR3 is TGTGCCAGCAGTTTTACTCCAGGGGGCGGGGGGGAGCTGTTTTTT. It codes for CASSFTPGGGGELFF.